A single sample is the source of the 18 T cell receptor beta chains below, sequenced in a study of cytomegalovirus exposure and HLA in healthy donors. Primers included in the PCR were 60 Vbeta and 13 Jbeta primers. Assay: immunoSEQ multiplex PCR; the TCRdb copy retains only in-frame clones and omits some. Among under 150,000 clones listed, about 80% were seen once. Sequenced input: PBMCs. The receptors stem from a human donor in good health.

The J gene is TRBJ2-7, the V gene TRBV6-5, with D perhaps TRBD1 (6 bases). V lost 5 bases and J 3 bases, leaving 11 bases between the germline ends. The CDR3 is 13 residues long. Germline CDR1 is MNHEY and CDR2 is SVGAGI. CDR3: CASSRTVDYEQYF. The CDR3 DNA follows: TGTGCCAGCAGTCGGACAGTCGACTACGAGCAGTACTTC.

The V and J genes are TRBV7-9 and TRBJ2-7, with D possibly being TRBD2 (6 bases). Germline V gives CDR1 SEHNR, CDR2 FQNEAQ (reference sequence). This CDR3 spans 14 amino acids. The ends were cut back, 3 bases at V and 3 bases at J, with 12 bases in the middle. The CDR3 coding sequence is TGTGCCAGCAGCTTGGACGGGAGAAGCTACGAGCAGTACTTC. Translated, it gives CASSLDGRSYEQYF.

This chain joins TRBV7-6 and TRBJ1-1, with D perhaps TRBD1 (6 bases). The CDR3 contains 18 residues. V was clipped by 2 bases and J by 3 bases, with 22 bases between them. CDR1 SGHVS and CDR2 FNYEAQ come from the germline V gene. CDR3 DNA: TGTGCCAGCAGCTTAAATATACAGGGAGGGGAGAAGGACACTGAAGCTTTCTTT. It specifies CASSLNIQGGEKDTEAFF.

The chain is built from TRBV19 and TRBJ2-5, with TRBD1 matching over 7 bases. CDR3 length equals 15 residues. Germline V gene data show CDR1 as LNHDA and CDR2 as SQIVND (reference sequence). V shed 4 bases, J shed 1 base, and the junction held 6 bases outside the gene matches. The chain's CDR3 is CASSSPYRGQETQYF. The CDR3 DNA reads as TGTGCCAGTAGTAGCCCGTACAGGGGCCAAGAGACCCAGTACTTC.

The chain carries TRBV4-1 and TRBJ2-3; 7 nucleotides agree with TRBD2. The CDR3 is made up of 16 amino acids. V shed 2 bases, J shed 2 bases, and the junction held 7 bases outside the gene matches. Germline CDR1 and CDR2: MGHRA and YSYEKL. The CDR3 bases are TGCGCCAGCAGCCAACATCCGGGACTACCCACAGATACGCAGTATTTT. The encoded protein is CASSQHPGLPTDTQYF.

V is TRBV6-5 and J is TRBJ1-1; D is possibly TRBD1 (6 bases). Germline V lookup: CDR1 MNHEY, CDR2 SVGAGI. V shed 6 bases and J shed 5 bases, with 16 bases lying between them. The length of the CDR3 is 14 residues. In DNA, the CDR3 is TGTGCCAGCAGCCCCGGACAGCCCGGGACTGAAGCTTTCTTT. This translates into CASSPGQPGTEAFF.

The chain has TRBV19 and TRBJ2-7; 10 bases map to TRBD2. With V trimmed by 7 bases and J by 2 bases, 8 bases remained unmatched. There are 15 residues in the CDR3. Germline V gives CDR1 LNHDA, CDR2 SQIVND (reference sequence). The CDR3 here is CASTPSGGTTYEQYF. The CDR3 DNA follows: TGTGCCAGTACCCCTAGCGGGGGAACCACCTACGAGCAGTACTTC.

The J gene is TRBJ1-1, the V gene TRBV19; 11 nucleotides agree with TRBD1. This CDR3 is 16 amino acids long. CDR1 and CDR2 from the germline V gene are LNHDA and SQIVND (reference sequence). Germline trimming cut 4 bases from V and 3 bases from J; bases unmatched to any gene: 7. CDR3 coding DNA: TGTGCCAGTAGTAGTGGGACAGGGGGAGGGGACACTGAAGCTTTCTTT. Protein: CASSSGTGGGDTEAFF.

This clone has only a few counts. The rearrangement uses TRBV6-5 and TRBJ2-2; 7 bases are shared with TRBD2. The CDR3 length is 12 residues. V shed 8 bases and J 6 bases; nucleotides not matched to a gene: 3. CDR1 MNHEY and CDR2 SVGAGI come from the germline V gene. The CDR3 loop reads CASSGGAGELFF. DNA of the CDR3: TGTGCCAGCTCGGGAGGAGCCGGGGAGCTGTTTTTT.

V gene TRBV7-2 combines with J gene TRBJ2-3; tentatively, D is TRBD2 (5 bases). The CDR3 is 16 amino acids. Trimming shortened V by 5 bases and J by 2 bases, and 17 bases separated the two germline ends. Germline CDR1 SGHTA, CDR2 FQGNSA. CDR3 region: CASSLTRSINTDTQYF. The CDR3 DNA sequence: TGTGCCAGCAGCCTTACTAGGAGTATCAACACAGATACGCAGTATTTT.

J is TRBJ2-7 and V is TRBV4-2; 9 bases line up with TRBD1. V was pared by 1 base and J by 4 bases, with 11 bases of the junction left unmatched. This CDR3 is 17 amino acids long. Germline lookup yields CDR1 LGHNA and CDR2 YNFKEQ. The CDR3 DNA is TGTGCCAGCAGCCAAGGTCCTCGGGACAGGGCAGGATACGAGCAGTACTTC. This encodes CASSQGPRDRAGYEQYF.

This sequence joins TRBV6-5 and TRBJ2-7, with D maybe TRBD1 (5 bases). In germline, CDR1 is MNHEY, CDR2 SVGAGI. V gave up 0 bases and J gave up 3 bases, with 12 bases separating them. The CDR3 runs to 15 residues. The CDR3 protein is CASSYSQGAYYEQYF. DNA for the CDR3: TGTGCCAGCAGTTACTCCCAGGGTGCGTACTACGAGCAGTACTTC.

CDR3 sequence reads: CASSFFLIREGSNTGELFF. The CDR3 region has the DNA TGTGCCAGCAGCTTTTTCTTGATACGGGAGGGCTCGAACACCGGGGAGCTGTTTTTT. The genes are TRBV7-9 and TRBJ2-2; 8 bases align to TRBD2. Losses at the gene ends were 3 bases for V and 0 bases for J; bases not matched to a gene: 12. Germline V lookup: CDR1 SEHNR, CDR2 FQNEAQ (reference sequence). The CDR3 length is 19 residues.

As concerns this clone: A read error may account for a junction end that differs from germline. The chain has TRBV5-1 and TRBJ2-5; D remains unclear. The CDR3 length is 12 residues. The germline CDR1 and CDR2 sequences are SGHRS and YFSETQ. CDR3 sequence (DNA): TGCGCCAGCAGCACGACACAAGAGCCCCAGTACTTC. The encoded protein is CASSTTQEPQYF.

There are a few counts of this clone. This chain joins TRBV4-2 and TRBJ2-1; D is perhaps TRBD2 (6 bases). This CDR3 comprises 17 residues. Per the germline V gene, CDR1 is LGHNA and CDR2 is YNFKEQ. Trimming stripped 0 bases from V and 8 bases from J, with 20 bases between. The CDR3 is CASSQDHTGLPGYEQFF. For the CDR3, the DNA is TGTGCCAGCAGCCAAGATCATACGGGACTGCCGGGGTATGAGCAGTTCTTC.

The chain couples TRBV29-1 to TRBJ1-2, with D perhaps matching TRBD1 (5 bases). Trimming stripped 3 bases from V and 8 bases from J, with 19 bases between. The germline V gene has CDR1 SQVTM and CDR2 ANQGSEA. The CDR3 is 14 residues long. The CDR3 loop reads CSVDLGRTKGGYTF. CDR3 DNA: TGCAGCGTTGACTTAGGACGGACAAAGGGCGGCTACACCTTC.

The chain employs TRBV5-4 and TRBJ2-1, with a tentative D call TRBD1 (6 bases). CDR3 length equals 14 residues. Germline CDR1 is SGHNT and CDR2 is YYREEE (reference sequence). Trimming removed 3 bases at V and 6 bases at J, with 13 bases between. The DNA of the CDR3 is TGTGCCAGCAGCTACCCAGCCAGGGGCAATGAGCAGTTCTTC. This gives the protein CASSYPARGNEQFF.

CDR3 nucleotide sequence: TGTGCTAGTGTTATACAGGGGGCGACCGGGGAGCTGTTTTTT. Residues: CASVIQGATGELFF. V and J are TRBV12-5 and TRBJ2-2; TRBD1 aligns across 9 bases. The CDR3 is made up of 14 amino acids. The germline V gene encodes CDR1 LGHNT and CDR2 FRNRAP. V dropped 7 bases and J dropped 5; count of bases not matched to a gene: 5.